The 31 T cell receptor beta chains in this list originate from one sample, sequenced in a study of response to subunit inactivated influenza vaccine. TCRdb itself ran the RT-PCR reads through MiXCR, one entry per CDR3 protein. There are roughly 760,000 distinct CDR3 sequences in the sample; around 21% occur only once, and 10% lies in the top ten. The sample was PBMCs from blood, taken 5 days after vaccination. The receptors shown here come from a man aged 50-60 years who received an inactivated influenza vaccine.

The V call is TRBV11-1, the J call TRBJ2-1; D ambiguous. CDR1 SGHAT and CDR2 FQDESV come from the germline V gene (reference sequence). Between the trimmed V and J ends, which lost 5 bases and 12 bases, there was a span of 17 bases. The CDR3 length is 13 residues. CDR3 sequence: CASSPGFWDAQFF. The DNA of the CDR3 is TGTGCCAGCAGCCCTGGTTTTTGGGATGCGCAGTTCTTC.

The sample holds many counts of this clonotype. The junction does not match germline at one end; this may be a read error. The chain is built from TRBV5-1 and TRBJ1-5; 9 bases line up with TRBD1. CDR1 is SGHRS, CDR2 YFSETQ, per germline. The CDR3 totals 15 residues. This CDR3 reads CASSLTGGSNQPQHF. The DNA for the CDR3 is TGTGCCAGCAGTCTGACAGGGGGGTCGAATCAGCCCCAGCATTTT.

This clonotype was seen just once. The chain carries TRBV6-5 and TRBJ1-1; possible D gene TRBD1, 5 bases. The germline CDR1 and CDR2 sequences are MNHEY and SVGAGI. Trimming cost V 0 bases and J 4 bases, with 15 bases left between them. This CDR3 contains 16 residues. In nucleotides, the CDR3 is TGTGCCAGCAGTTACTCTGGCAGGGCCTTTTCCACTGAAGCTTTCTTT. Protein sequence: CASSYSGRAFSTEAFF.

The CDR3 DNA follows: TGTGCCATCGGCAAGGGTTTCGGTGGGTACGAGCAGTACTTC. It encodes CAIGKGFGGYEQYF. The V gene is TRBV10-3, the J gene TRBJ2-7; D is unresolved. Looked up from germline, CDR1 is ENHRY and CDR2 is SYGVKD. CDR3 length: 14 residues. Between the trimmed V and J ends, which lost 8 bases and 4 bases, there was a span of 18 bases.

This clonotype was seen once. V and J are TRBV9 and TRBJ2-7; TRBD2 agrees at 9 bases. V lost 0 bases and J lost 4; bases outside the gene matches: 2. CDR1 is SGDLS, CDR2 YYNGEE, per germline. This CDR3 comprises 14 residues. CDR3 loop: CASSVGLAEYEQYF. CDR3 sequence (DNA): TGTGCCAGCAGCGTAGGACTAGCGGAGTACGAGCAGTACTTC.

This clonotype is a singleton in its sample. DNA of the CDR3: TGTGCCAGCAGTGGCGCCGGGAAGGTCCAGAATGGCTACACCTTC. Protein sequence: CASSGAGKVQNGYTF. The chain is built from TRBV2 and TRBJ1-2, with D unclear. Germline-derived CDR1 and CDR2 are SNHLY and FYNNEI. V lost 4 bases and J 6 bases, leaving 18 bases between the germline ends. This CDR3 spans 15 amino acids.

Regarding this clonotype: One end of the junction fails to match germline, which may point to a read error. As DNA, the CDR3 is TGTGCCATCAGTATCACACCGGGATTACAAGAGACCCAGTACTTC. As protein: CAISITPGLQETQYF. The chain employs TRBV27 and TRBJ2-5; weak D call: TRBD2 (5 bases). Per the germline V gene, CDR1 is MNHEY and CDR2 is SMNVEV (reference sequence). The CDR3 totals 15 residues.

V and J are TRBV18 and TRBJ1-5; D perhaps matches TRBD1 (5 bases). The CDR3 consists of 16 residues. Trimming took 0 bases from V and 4 from J, leaving 13 bases between them. Per germline, CDR1 KGHSH and CDR2 LQKENI. CDR3 nucleotide sequence: TGTGCCAGCTCACCACCGGGCCCGGCAGGGAATCAGCCCCAGCATTTT. Translating it yields CASSPPGPAGNQPQHF.

This clonotype has a count of ten or more. The junction and the germline gene differ at one end; a read error may be behind it. The genes are TRBV4-3 and TRBJ2-3, with D possibly matching TRBD1 (6 bases). Germline V gene sequence: CDR1 LGHNA, CDR2 YSLEER. The CDR3 contains 14 residues. The CDR3 coding sequence is TGTGCCAGCAGCCAAGGGGGAGGCACAGATACGCAGTATTTT. Amino acid sequence: CASSQGGGTDTQYF.

This clonotype was picked up many times. V usage is TRBV11-2 and J usage is TRBJ2-7; TRBD2 might be the D (6 bases). The CDR3 runs to 19 residues. Germline V CDR1 and CDR2: SGHAT, FQNNGV. The V end was cut by 0 bases, the J end by 5 bases, with 26 bases between. The CDR3 bases are TGTGCCAGCAGCTTAGACCGGGGCCCACGCGGGATGGTTCCCCACGAGCAGTACTTC. Residues: CASSLDRGPRGMVPHEQYF.

This clonotype was seen more than once but under ten times. The chain uses TRBV20-1 and TRBJ2-1, with TRBD2 matching 9 bases. CDR3 length: 13 residues. Trimming took 6 bases from V and 3 from J; bases not matched to a gene: 3. Per germline, CDR1 DFQATT and CDR2 SNEGSKA (reference sequence). The DNA of the CDR3 is TGCAGTGCACCGACTAGCGGCTACAATGAGCAGTTCTTC. It specifies CSAPTSGYNEQFF.

The chain employs TRBV5-1 and TRBJ2-2; 8 positions match TRBD2. Germline V gene lookup returns CDR1 SGHRS and CDR2 YFSETQ. With 4 bases clipped from V and 4 bases from J, the junction kept 6 bases outside the gene matches. The CDR3 consists of 15 residues. In DNA, the CDR3 is TGCGCCAGCAGCAGAGCGGGAGTCTCCACCGGGGAGCTGTTTTTT. Protein: CASSRAGVSTGELFF. Full variable domain (outside the CDR3, taken from reference TRBV5-1 and TRBJ2-2): KAGVTQTPRYLIKTRGQQVTLSCSPISGHRSVSWYQQTPGQGLQFLFEYFSETQRNKGNFPGRFSGRQFSNSRSEMNVSTLELGDSALYLCASSRAGVSTGELFFGEGSRLTVL.

This clonotype was picked up a small number of times. This rearrangement joins TRBV3-1 to TRBJ2-1; 8 bases agree with TRBD1. The CDR3 is made up of 15 amino acids. Germline assignment: CDR1 LGHDT and CDR2 YNNKEL (reference sequence). With V trimmed by 6 bases and J by 1 base, 5 bases remained unmatched. In nucleotides, the CDR3 is TGTGCCAGCAGACCAAGACAGGGGTCCTACAATGAGCAGTTCTTC. Translation gives CASRPRQGSYNEQFF.

The chain links TRBV5-1 to TRBJ2-3; tentatively, D is TRBD2 (5 bases). The CDR3 extends over 14 amino acids. CDR1 is SGHRS and CDR2 is YFSETQ in the germline V gene. V was shortened by 2 bases and J by 5 bases, with 12 bases between the two germline ends. The CDR3 reads CASSLGQEVDTQYF. Written as DNA, the CDR3 is TGCGCCAGCAGCTTAGGGCAGGAGGTAGATACGCAGTATTTT.

The chain carries TRBV6-1 and TRBJ1-1; no clear D. V lost 8 bases, J lost 3 bases, and 16 bases lay in between. The CDR3 spans 14 residues. Germline CDR1 reads MNHNS; CDR2 reads SASEGT. The DNA of the CDR3 is TGTGCCAGCTTCCGGGCTTATCTCTACACTGAAGCTTTCTTT. Its translation: CASFRAYLYTEAFF.

This clonotype was counted a few times. This chain connects TRBV12-3 or TRBV12-4 to TRBJ2-2, with D possibly being TRBD2 (5 bases). The CDR3 covers 15 residues. V was pared by 2 bases and J by 5 bases, with 12 bases between. CDR3 DNA: TGTGCCAGCAGTTTAAGTGGGAGTCCTACCGGGGAGCTGTTTTTT. Translated, it gives CASSLSGSPTGELFF.

The chain recombines TRBV28 with TRBJ2-7; D is perhaps TRBD1 or TRBD2 (5 bases each). The CDR3 length is 18 residues. Trimming left V 4 bases short and J 3 bases short, with 25 bases between. Germline V gene data show CDR1 as MDHEN and CDR2 as SYDVKM. This CDR3 is CASSSEPSKDGADYEQYF. Written as DNA, the CDR3 is TGTGCCAGCAGTTCCGAACCAAGCAAAGACGGGGCGGACTACGAGCAGTACTTC.

CDR3 sequence (DNA): TGTGCCAGCACCCTGAGGGGAGGACGCACTGAAGCTTTCTTT. It is translated as CASTLRGGRTEAFF. The genes are TRBV28 and TRBJ1-1; D is perhaps TRBD1 (5 bases). V was shortened by 7 bases and J by 4 bases, with 16 bases between the two germline ends. CDR1 is MDHEN, CDR2 SYDVKM, per germline. The CDR3 spans 14 residues.

This clonotype was counted between two and nine times. CDR3 residues: CASGLVSLAGSGTGELFF. CDR3 DNA: TGTGCTAGTGGTTTGGTTTCTTTAGCGGGGTCCGGGACCGGGGAGCTGTTTTTT. The genes are TRBV12-5 and TRBJ2-2, with 8 bases aligning to TRBD2. CDR3 length equals 18 residues. Per germline, CDR1 LGHNT and CDR2 FRNRAP. Trimming removed 0 bases from V and 5 bases from J; junction bases left unmatched: 11. Full variable domain (outside the CDR3, taken from reference TRBV12-5 and TRBJ2-2): DARVTQTPRHKVTEMGQEVTMRCQPILGHNTVFWYRQTMMQGLELLAYFRNRAPLDDSGMPKDRFSAEMPDATLATLKIQPSEPRDSAVYFCASGLVSLAGSGTGELFFGEGSRLTVL.

The chain carries TRBV6-5 and TRBJ2-5, with D unclear. CDR1 MNHEY and CDR2 SVGAGI come from the germline V gene. The germline V and J ends were trimmed by 2 bases and 2 bases, with 9 bases remaining between them. CDR3 length equals 14 residues. The CDR3 loop is CASSYLTQQETQYF. The CDR3 nucleotides are TGTGCCAGCAGTTACCTGACACAACAAGAGACCCAGTACTTC.

This clonotype occurred many times. The chain carries TRBV5-1 and TRBJ2-5; TRBD1 matches 10 bases. Germline-derived CDR1 and CDR2 are SGHRS and YFSETQ. The CDR3 consists of 18 residues. V lost 5 bases, J lost 2 bases, and 15 bases stayed unmatched. The CDR3 nucleotides are TGCGCCAGCAGACGTAGAGGACGGGGACAGGGGCGACAAGAGACCCAGTACTTC. The encoded protein is CASRRRGRGQGRQETQYF.

This clonotype was found a few times. The chain uses TRBV12-3 or TRBV12-4 and TRBJ2-7; tentatively, D is TRBD1 (6 bases). CDR3 size: 15 residues. Deletions cut 6 bases from V and 7 bases from J, with 22 bases between. The DNA for the CDR3 is TGTGCCAGCAGAAACCGGGGAGAACCGAGGGGGGAGCAGTACTTC. Translation: CASRNRGEPRGEQYF.

A few counts support this clonotype. The chain has TRBV3-1 and TRBJ2-5, with D possibly matching TRBD1 (5 bases). Germline V gene lookup returns CDR1 LGHDT and CDR2 YNNKEL (reference sequence). V lost 3 bases and J lost 5, with 16 bases in between. The CDR3 spans 15 residues. CDR3 coding DNA: TGTGCCAGCAGCCAGTCAGGGTCGAAGAGGGAGACCCAGTACTTC. This sequence encodes CASSQSGSKRETQYF.

This clonotype was recorded at least ten times. The V call is TRBV15, the J call TRBJ2-1; either TRBD1 or TRBD2 may fit D (5 bases each). V gave up 1 base and J gave up 7 bases, with 11 bases separating them. CDR1 is LNHNV, CDR2 YYDKDF, per germline (reference sequence). The CDR3 is 14 residues long. The DNA of the CDR3 is TGTGCCACCAGCAGAGTGGGGGAGAGGAATGAGCAGTTCTTC. Translation: CATSRVGERNEQFF.

The rearrangement links TRBV29-1 to TRBJ1-1; the D gene is possibly TRBD1 (5 bases). This CDR3 has 13 amino acids. CDR1 SQVTM and CDR2 ANQGSEA come from the germline V gene. The V gene lost 7 bases and the J gene lost 1 base, with 13 bases spanning the gap. CDR3 coding DNA: TGCAGCGGCCAGAGGGGACGGAACACTGAAGCTTTCTTT. Residues: CSGQRGRNTEAFF.

There are a few counts of this clonotype. V and J are TRBV6-1 and TRBJ2-3; D uncertain. The CDR3 totals 15 residues. Germline V gene lookup returns CDR1 MNHNS and CDR2 SASEGT. Trimming shortened V by 7 bases and J by 1 base, and 15 bases separated the two germline ends. CDR3 sequence reads: CASTSRRAGTDTQYF. CDR3 coding DNA: TGTGCCAGCACCTCCCGCCGGGCCGGCACAGATACGCAGTATTTT.

J is TRBJ1-5 and V is TRBV27, with 12 nucleotides matching TRBD1. Trimming took 5 bases from V and 2 from J; bases not matched to a gene: 4. Germline-derived CDR1 and CDR2 are MNHEY and SMNVEV (reference sequence). This CDR3 comprises 16 residues. The CDR3 loop is CASSPGQGAGNQPQHF. CDR3 DNA sequence: TGTGCCAGCAGTCCGGGACAGGGGGCAGGCAATCAGCCCCAGCATTTT.

V usage is TRBV5-1 and J usage is TRBJ1-4; D is uncertain. The ends were cut back, 0 bases at V and 1 base at J, with 7 bases in the middle. Germline V gives CDR1 SGHRS, CDR2 YFSETQ. There are 15 residues in the CDR3. This CDR3 is CASSLAGQTNEKLFF. The CDR3 nucleotides are TGCGCCAGCAGCTTGGCAGGCCAAACTAATGAAAAACTGTTTTTT.

This chain links TRBV2 with TRBJ2-7; 13 bases fit TRBD2. Trimming at V came to 7 bases and at J to 9 bases, leaving 12 bases not matched to a gene. The CDR3 runs to 15 residues. Germline-derived CDR1 and CDR2 are SNHLY and FYNNEI. CDR3 amino acids: CASTSGLAGPKGQYF. Written as DNA, the CDR3 is TGTGCCAGCACCTCGGGACTAGCGGGACCAAAGGGGCAGTACTTC.

The chain recombines TRBV14 with TRBJ2-1; 8 positions match TRBD2. The germline V gene encodes CDR1 SGHDN and CDR2 FVKESK. The trim removed 5 bases at V and 1 base at J, leaving 7 bases unmatched. The CDR3 is 16 amino acids. In nucleotides, the CDR3 is TGTGCCAGCAGCTACAGCGGGAGTGGGTCCTACAATGAGCAGTTCTTC. This encodes CASSYSGSGSYNEQFF.

The chain employs TRBV6-1 and TRBJ1-2; 10 positions agree with TRBD1. The CDR3 sequence is 13 residues long. After removal of 7 bases from V and 8 bases from J, the junction contained 7 bases not matched to a gene. Germline assignment: CDR1 MNHNS and CDR2 SASEGT. CDR3 sequence reads: CASTADRGQGYTF. The CDR3 bases are TGTGCCAGCACCGCCGACAGGGGGCAAGGCTACACCTTC.